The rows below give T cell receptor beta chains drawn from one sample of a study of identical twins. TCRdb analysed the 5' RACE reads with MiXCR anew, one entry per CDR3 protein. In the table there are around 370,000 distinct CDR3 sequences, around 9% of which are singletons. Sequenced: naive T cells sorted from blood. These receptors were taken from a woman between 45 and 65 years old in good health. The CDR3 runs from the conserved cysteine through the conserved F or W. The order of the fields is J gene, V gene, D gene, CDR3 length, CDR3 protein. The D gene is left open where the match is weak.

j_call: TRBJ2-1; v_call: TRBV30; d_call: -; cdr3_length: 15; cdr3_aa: CAWSQDRSSYNEQFF
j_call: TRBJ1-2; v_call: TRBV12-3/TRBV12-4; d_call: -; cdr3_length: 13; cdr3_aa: CASSSTGLGGYTF
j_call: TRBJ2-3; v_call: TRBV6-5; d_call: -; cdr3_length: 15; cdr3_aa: CASRVKMGKADTQYF
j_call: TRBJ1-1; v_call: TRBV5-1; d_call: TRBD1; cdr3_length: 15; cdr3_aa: CASSLGQGSGTEAFF
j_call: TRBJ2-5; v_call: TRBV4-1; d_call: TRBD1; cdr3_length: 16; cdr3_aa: CASSQVPGTGSETQYF
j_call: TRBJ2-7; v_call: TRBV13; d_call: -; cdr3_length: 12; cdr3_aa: CASSLVRYEQYF
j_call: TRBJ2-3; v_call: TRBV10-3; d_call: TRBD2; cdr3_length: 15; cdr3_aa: CAISILAGGTDTQYF
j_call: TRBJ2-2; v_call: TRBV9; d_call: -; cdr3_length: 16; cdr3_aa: CASSVTRTLNTGELFF
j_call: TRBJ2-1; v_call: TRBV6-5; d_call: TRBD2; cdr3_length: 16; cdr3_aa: CATSTAAGGSYNEQFF
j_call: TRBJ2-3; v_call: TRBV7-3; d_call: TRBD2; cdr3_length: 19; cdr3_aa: CASRPRGGGTSDHTDTQYF
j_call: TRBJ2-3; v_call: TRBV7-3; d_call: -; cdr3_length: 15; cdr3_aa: CASSSTRTGTDTQYF
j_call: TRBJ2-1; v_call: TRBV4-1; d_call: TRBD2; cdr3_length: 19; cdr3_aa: CATRRVVTSGRDVMDEQFF
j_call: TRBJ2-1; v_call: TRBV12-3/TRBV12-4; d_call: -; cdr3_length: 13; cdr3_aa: CASTLAGSAEQFF
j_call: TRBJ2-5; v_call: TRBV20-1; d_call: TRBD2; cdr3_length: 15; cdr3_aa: CSASPSGGSQETQYF
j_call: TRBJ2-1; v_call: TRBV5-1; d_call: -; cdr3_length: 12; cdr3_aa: CASSDALNEQFF
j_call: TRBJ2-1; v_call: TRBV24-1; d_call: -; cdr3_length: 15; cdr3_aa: CATSDSGDSYNEQFF
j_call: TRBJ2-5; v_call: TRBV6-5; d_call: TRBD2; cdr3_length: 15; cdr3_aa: CASSRPSGSRETQYF
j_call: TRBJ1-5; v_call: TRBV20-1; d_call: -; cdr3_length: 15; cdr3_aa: CSARDPGRPNQPQHF
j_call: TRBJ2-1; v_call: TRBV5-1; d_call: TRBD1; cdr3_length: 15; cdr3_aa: CASSPRTGAVNEQFF
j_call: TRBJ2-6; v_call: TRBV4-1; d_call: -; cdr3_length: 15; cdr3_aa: CASSQVTGENNVLTF
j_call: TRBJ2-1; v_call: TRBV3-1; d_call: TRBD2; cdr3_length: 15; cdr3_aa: CASSQDQLAGAEQFF
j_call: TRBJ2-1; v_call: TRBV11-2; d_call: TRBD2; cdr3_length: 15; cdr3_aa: CASSGLAGGGFEQFF
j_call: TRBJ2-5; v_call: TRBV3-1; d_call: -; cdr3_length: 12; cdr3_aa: CASSHFRETQYF
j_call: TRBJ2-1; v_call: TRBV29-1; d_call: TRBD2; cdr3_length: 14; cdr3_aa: CSVGTSGGINEQFF
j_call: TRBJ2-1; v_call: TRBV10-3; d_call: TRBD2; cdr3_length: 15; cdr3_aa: CAISLERESYNEQFF
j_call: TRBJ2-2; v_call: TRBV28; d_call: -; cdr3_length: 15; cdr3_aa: CASSLQGPVTGELFF
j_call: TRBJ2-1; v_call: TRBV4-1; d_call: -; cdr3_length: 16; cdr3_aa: CASSQPSRGPYNEQFF
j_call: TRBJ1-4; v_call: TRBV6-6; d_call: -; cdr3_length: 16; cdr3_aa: CASTRTHALTNEKLFF
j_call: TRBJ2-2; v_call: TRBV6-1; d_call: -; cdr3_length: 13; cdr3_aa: CAGRDQNTGELFF
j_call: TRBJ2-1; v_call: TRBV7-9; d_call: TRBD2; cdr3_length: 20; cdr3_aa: CASSLLSITLAGGPNNEQFF
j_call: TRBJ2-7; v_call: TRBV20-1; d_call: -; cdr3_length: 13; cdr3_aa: CSAGGQVGYEQYF
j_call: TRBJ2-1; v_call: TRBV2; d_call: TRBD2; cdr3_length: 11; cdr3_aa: CASRLAGAQFF
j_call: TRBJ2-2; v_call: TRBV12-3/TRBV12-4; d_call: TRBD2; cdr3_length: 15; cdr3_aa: CASSWASGRVGELFF
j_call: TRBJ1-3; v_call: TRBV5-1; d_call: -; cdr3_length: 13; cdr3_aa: CASSVASGNTIYF
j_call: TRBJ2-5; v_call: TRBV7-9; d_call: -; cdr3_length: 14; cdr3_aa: CASSFGVIQETQYF
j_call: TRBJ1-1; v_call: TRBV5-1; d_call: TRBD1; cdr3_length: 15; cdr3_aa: CASSLRQGARTEAFF
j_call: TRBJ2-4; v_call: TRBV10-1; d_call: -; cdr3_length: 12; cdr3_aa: CASSAQGTIQYF
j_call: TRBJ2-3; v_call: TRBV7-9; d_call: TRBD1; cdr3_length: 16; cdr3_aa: CASSLAPGQGTDTQYF
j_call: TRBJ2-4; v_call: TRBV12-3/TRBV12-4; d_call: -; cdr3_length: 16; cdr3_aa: CASSFGQAVAKNIQYF
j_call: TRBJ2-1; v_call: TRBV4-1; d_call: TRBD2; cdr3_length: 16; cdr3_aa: CASTQRLAGWANEQFF
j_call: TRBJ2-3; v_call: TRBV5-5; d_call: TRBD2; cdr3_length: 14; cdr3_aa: CASLSAGGVDTQYF
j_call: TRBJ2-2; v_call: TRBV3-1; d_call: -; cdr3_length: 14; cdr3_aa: CASSGQLASGELFF
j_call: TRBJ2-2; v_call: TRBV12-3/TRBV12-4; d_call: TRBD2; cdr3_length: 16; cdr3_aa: CASSRKLAGGTGELFF
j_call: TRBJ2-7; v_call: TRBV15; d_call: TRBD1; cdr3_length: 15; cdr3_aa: CATSRSRDRGLEQYF
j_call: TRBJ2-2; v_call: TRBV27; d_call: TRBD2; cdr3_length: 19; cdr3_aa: CASSLRGVTSGVNTGELFF
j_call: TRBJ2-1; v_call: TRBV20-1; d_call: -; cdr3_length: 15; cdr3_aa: CSAAPASGLPNEQFF
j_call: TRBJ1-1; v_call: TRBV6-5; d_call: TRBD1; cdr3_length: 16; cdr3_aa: CASSAVGQGVNTEAFF
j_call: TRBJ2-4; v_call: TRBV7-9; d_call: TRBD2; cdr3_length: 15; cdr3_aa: CASSLVGRGKNIQYF
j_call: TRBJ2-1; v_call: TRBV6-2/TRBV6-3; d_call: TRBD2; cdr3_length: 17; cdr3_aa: CASSPLILAGVMDEQFF
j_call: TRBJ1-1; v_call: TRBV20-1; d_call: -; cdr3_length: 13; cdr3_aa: CSASLNLNTEAFF
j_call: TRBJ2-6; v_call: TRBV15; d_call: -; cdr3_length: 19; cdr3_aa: CATSRDLDTASSGANVLTF
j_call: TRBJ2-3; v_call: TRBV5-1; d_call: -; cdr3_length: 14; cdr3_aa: CASSLMPDTDTQYF
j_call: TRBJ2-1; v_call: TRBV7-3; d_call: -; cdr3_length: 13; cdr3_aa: CASSAGQRTEQFF